These 6 T cell receptor beta chains came from one sample sequenced in a study of T cells in Graves' hyperthyroidism and ophthalmopathy. Amplification of TCR beta CDR3 regions used RNA as the template. HTBI primers drove first-round RT-PCR of the TCR CDR3. MiXCR, applied by TCRdb to the multiplex PCR reads, yields one record per CDR3 protein. The repertoire holds roughly 350,000 distinct CDR3 sequences, with around 13% as singletons. The material sequenced was blood. These receptor sequences come from a woman aged 30 to 39 with Graves' ophthalmopathy.

There are many counts of this clonotype. The chain employs TRBV18 and TRBJ2-3, with D unresolved. Germline V gene data show CDR1 as KGHSH and CDR2 as LQKENI. With 11 bases removed from V and 4 bases from J, the gap between germline ends came to 7 bases. This CDR3 spans 10 amino acids. The CDR3 sequence is CASGADTQYF. In nucleotides, the CDR3 is TGTGCCTCTGGGGCAGATACGCAGTATTTT.

In its sample, this clonotype was seen many times. The chain has TRBV29-1 and TRBJ2-5; no clear D. There are 12 residues in the CDR3. V lost 4 bases and J lost 1, with 7 bases in between. Germline CDR1 SQVTM, CDR2 ANQGSEA. CDR3 protein: CSVAFTQETQYF. The CDR3 bases are TGCAGCGTTGCCTTTACCCAAGAGACCCAGTACTTC.

This clonotype was detected only a few times. The J gene is TRBJ2-3, the V gene TRBV13; 10 positions agree with TRBD1. The CDR3 loop spans 15 amino acids. The ends lost 1 base at V and 4 bases at J; junction bases unmatched: 2. In germline, CDR1 is PRHDT, CDR2 FYEKMQ (reference sequence). The CDR3: CASSLEGTGADTQYF. The DNA of the CDR3 is TGTGCCAGCAGCTTAGAGGGGACAGGGGCAGATACGCAGTATTTT.

J is TRBJ1-4 and V is TRBV19; D remains unclear. The CDR3 has 12 amino acids. CDR1 is LNHDA, CDR2 SQIVND, per germline (reference sequence). The V gene lost 5 bases and the J gene lost 8 bases, with 9 bases spanning the gap. The CDR3 protein is CASSAQAEKLFF. For the CDR3, the DNA is TGTGCCAGTAGTGCGCAAGCGGAAAAACTGTTTTTT.

The V call is TRBV20-1, the J call TRBJ1-5; D perhaps matches TRBD1 (6 bases). Trimming cost V 1 base and J 3 bases, with 16 bases left between them. This CDR3 is 16 amino acids long. Per germline, CDR1 DFQATT and CDR2 SNEGSKA (reference sequence). The CDR3 DNA reads as TGCAGTGCTAGAGTGTTGGGGGGCAGGGTCAATCAGCCCCAGCATTTT. It yields the protein CSARVLGGRVNQPQHF.

This clonotype was observed many times. The chain recombines TRBV12-3 or TRBV12-4 with TRBJ2-3; TRBD1 matches 10 bases. The CDR3 spans 15 residues. Trimming removed 6 bases from V and 4 bases from J; junction bases left unmatched: 7. CDR3 sequence (DNA): TGTGCCAGCAGCCCAGACAGGGGGCGCGCAGATACGCAGTATTTT. Protein sequence: CASSPDRGRADTQYF.